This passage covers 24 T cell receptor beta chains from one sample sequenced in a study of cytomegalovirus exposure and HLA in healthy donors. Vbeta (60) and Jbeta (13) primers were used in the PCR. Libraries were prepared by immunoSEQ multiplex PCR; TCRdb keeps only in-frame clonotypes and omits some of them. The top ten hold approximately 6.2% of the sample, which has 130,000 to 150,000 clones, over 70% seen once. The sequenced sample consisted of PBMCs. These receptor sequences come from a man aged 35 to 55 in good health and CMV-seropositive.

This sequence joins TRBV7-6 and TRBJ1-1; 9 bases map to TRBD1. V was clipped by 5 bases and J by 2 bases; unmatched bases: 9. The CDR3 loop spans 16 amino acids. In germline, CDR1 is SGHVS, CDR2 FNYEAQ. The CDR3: CASSPDRGAFNTEAFF. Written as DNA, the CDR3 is TGTGCCAGCAGCCCGGACAGGGGAGCTTTTAACACTGAAGCTTTCTTT.

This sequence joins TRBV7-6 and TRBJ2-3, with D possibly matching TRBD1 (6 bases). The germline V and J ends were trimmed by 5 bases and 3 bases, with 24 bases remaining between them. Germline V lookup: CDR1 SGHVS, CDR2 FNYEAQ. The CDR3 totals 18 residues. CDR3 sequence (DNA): TGTGCCAGCAGCCCCTCTTCATACAGTACAGGGAAAACAGATACGCAGTATTTT. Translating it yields CASSPSSYSTGKTDTQYF.

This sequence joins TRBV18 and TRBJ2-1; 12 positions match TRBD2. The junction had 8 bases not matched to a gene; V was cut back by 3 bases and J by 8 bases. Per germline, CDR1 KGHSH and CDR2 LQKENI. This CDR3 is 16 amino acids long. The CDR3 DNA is TGTGCCAGCTCACCCACGGGACTAGCGGGCGGGGATGAGCAGTTCTTC. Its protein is CASSPTGLAGGDEQFF.

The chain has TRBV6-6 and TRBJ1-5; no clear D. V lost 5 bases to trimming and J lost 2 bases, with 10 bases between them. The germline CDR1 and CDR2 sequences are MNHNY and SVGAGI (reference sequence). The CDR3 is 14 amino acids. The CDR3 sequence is CASSQNGGNQPQHF. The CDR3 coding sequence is TGTGCCAGCAGTCAAAACGGGGGCAATCAGCCCCAGCATTTT.

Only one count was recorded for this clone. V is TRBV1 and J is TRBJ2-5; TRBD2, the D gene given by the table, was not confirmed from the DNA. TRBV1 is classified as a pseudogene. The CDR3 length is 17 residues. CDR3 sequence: CTSSQDTVGTDVETQYF. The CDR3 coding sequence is TGCACCAGCAGCCAAGATACAGTCGGGACTGACGTGGAGACCCAGTACTTC.

The CDR3 region has the DNA TGTGCCAGCAGCCCGGGCGGGACAGCCTCCTACGAGCAGTACTTC. Translation gives CASSPGGTASYEQYF. This chain links TRBV6-6 with TRBJ2-7; D is perhaps TRBD1 (7 bases). The CDR3 contains 15 residues. In germline, CDR1 is MNHNY, CDR2 SVGAGI (reference sequence). V was cut by 6 bases and J by 0 bases, with 15 bases left in between.

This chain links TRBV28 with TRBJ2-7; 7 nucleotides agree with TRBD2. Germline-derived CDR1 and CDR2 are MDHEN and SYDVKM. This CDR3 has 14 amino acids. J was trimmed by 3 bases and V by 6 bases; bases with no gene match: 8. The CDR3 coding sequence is TGTGCCAGCAGAGGTTCTAGCGGAAACTACGAGCAGTACTTC. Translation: CASRGSSGNYEQYF.

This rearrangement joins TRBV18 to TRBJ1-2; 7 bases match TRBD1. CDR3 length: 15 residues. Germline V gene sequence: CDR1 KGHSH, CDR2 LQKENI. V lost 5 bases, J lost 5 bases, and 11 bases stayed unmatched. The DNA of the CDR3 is TGTGCCAGCTCATCTCTTGAGGGGGCGGAATATGGCTACACCTTC. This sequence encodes CASSSLEGAEYGYTF. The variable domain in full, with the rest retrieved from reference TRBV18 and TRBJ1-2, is NAGVMQNPRHLVRRRGQEARLRCSPMKGHSHVYWYRQLPEEGLKFMVYLQKENIIDESGMPKERFSAEFPKEGPSILRIQQVVRGDSAAYFCASSSLEGAEYGYTFGSGTRLTVV.

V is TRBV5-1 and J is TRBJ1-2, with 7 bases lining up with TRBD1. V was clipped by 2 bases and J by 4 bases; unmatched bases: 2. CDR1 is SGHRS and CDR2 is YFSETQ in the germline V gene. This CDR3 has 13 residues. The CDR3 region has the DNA TGCGCCAGCAGCTTACAGGGGAGCTATGGCTACACCTTC. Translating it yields CASSLQGSYGYTF.

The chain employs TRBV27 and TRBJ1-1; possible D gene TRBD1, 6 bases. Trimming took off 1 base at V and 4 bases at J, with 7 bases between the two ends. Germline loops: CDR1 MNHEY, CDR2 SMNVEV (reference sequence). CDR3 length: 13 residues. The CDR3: CASSLYRATEAFF. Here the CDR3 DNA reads TGTGCCAGCAGTTTATACAGGGCCACTGAAGCTTTCTTT.

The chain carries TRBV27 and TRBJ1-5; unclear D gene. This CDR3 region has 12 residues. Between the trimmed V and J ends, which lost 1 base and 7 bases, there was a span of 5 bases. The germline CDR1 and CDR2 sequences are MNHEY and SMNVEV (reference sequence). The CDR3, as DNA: TGTGCCAGCAGTTTATTCCAACAGCCCCAGCATTTT. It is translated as CASSLFQQPQHF.

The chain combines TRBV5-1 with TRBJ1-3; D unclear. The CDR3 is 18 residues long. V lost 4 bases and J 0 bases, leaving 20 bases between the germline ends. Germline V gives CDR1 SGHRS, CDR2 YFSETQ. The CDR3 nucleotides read TGCGCCAGCAGCCCGGGAACGGGCTGGGAGGGCTCTGGAAACACCATATATTTT. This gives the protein CASSPGTGWEGSGNTIYF.

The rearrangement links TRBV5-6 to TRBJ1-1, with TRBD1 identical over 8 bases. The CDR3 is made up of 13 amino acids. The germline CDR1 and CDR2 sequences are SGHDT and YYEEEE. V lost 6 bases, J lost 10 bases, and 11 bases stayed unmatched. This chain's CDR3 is CASNTGQGERAFF. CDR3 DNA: TGTGCCAGCAATACTGGACAGGGAGAAAGAGCTTTCTTT.

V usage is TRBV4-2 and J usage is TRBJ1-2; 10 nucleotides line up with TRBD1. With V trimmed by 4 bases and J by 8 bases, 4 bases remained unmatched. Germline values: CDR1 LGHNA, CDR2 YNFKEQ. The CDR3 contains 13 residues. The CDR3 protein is CASSRGQGFGYTF. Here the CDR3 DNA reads TGTGCCAGCAGCCGGGGACAGGGGTTCGGCTACACCTTC.

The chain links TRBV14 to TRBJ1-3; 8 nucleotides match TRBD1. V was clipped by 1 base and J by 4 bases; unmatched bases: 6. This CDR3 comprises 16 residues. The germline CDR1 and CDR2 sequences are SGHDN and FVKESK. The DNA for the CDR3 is TGTGCCAGCAGCCAAGTCCAGGGGGCAGGAGGAAACACCATATATTTT. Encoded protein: CASSQVQGAGGNTIYF.

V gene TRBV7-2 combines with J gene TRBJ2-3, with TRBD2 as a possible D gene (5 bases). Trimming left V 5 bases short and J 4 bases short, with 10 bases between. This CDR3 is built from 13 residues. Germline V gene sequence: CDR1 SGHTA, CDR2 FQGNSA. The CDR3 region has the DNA TGTGCCAGCAGCGTCCAACTAGCAGATACGCAGTATTTT. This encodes CASSVQLADTQYF.

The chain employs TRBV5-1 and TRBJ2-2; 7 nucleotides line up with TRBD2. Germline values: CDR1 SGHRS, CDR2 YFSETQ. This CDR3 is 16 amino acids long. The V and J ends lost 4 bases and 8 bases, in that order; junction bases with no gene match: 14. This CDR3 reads CASSISGTFPGGELFF. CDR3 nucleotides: TGCGCCAGCAGCATAAGCGGGACCTTCCCTGGGGGGGAGCTGTTTTTT. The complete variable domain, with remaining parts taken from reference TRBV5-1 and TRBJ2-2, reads KAGVTQTPRYLIKTRGQQVTLSCSPISGHRSVSWYQQTPGQGLQFLFEYFSETQRNKGNFPGRFSGRQFSNSRSEMNVSTLELGDSALYLCASSISGTFPGGELFFGEGSRLTVL.

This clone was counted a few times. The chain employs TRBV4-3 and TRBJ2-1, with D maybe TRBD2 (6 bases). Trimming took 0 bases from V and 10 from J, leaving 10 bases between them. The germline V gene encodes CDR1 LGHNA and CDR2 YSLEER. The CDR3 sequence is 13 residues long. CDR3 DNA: TGCGCCAGCAGCCAAGATTGGACTACCGAGCAGTTCTTC. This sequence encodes CASSQDWTTEQFF.

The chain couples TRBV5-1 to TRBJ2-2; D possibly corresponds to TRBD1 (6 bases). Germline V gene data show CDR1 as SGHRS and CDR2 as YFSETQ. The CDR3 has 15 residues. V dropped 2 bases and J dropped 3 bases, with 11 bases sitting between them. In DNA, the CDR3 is TGCGCCAGCAGCTTCCAGGGGAGAGACACCGGGGAGCTGTTTTTT. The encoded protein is CASSFQGRDTGELFF.

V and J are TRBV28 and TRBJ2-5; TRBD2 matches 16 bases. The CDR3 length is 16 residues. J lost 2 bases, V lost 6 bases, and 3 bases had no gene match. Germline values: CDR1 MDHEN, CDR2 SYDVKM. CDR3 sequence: CASRKGLAGGQETQYF. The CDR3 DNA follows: TGTGCCAGCAGAAAGGGACTAGCGGGGGGGCAAGAGACCCAGTACTTC.

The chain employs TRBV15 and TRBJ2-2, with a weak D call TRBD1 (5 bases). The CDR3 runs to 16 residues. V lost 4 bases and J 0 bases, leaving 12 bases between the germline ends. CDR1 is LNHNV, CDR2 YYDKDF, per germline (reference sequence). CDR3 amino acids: CATSTTGSANTGELFF. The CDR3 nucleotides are TGTGCCACCAGCACCACAGGCTCCGCGAACACCGGGGAGCTGTTTTTT.

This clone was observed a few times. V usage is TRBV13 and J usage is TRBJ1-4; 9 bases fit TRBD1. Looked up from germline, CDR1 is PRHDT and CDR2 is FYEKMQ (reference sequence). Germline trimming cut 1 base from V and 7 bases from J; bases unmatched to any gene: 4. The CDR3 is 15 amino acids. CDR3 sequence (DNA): TGTGCCAGCAGCTTAGTAACAGGGGGCATTGAAAAACTGTTTTTT. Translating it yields CASSLVTGGIEKLFF.

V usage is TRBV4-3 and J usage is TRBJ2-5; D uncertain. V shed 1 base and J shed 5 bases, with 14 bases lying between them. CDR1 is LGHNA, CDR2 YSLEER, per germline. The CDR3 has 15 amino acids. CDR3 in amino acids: CASSQGLALSETQYF. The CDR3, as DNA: TGCGCCAGCAGCCAAGGACTCGCGTTATCGGAGACCCAGTACTTC.

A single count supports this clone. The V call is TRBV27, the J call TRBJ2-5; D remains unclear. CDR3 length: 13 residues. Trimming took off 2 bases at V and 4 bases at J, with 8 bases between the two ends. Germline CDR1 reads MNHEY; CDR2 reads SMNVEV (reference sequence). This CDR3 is CASSLKRSETQYF. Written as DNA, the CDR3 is TGTGCCAGCAGTTTAAAGCGATCAGAGACCCAGTACTTC.